The 31 T cell receptor beta chains listed next were all sequenced from one sample in a study of CD8+CD57+ T cells in acquired aplastic anemia. Patients chosen for sequencing had shown CD8+CD57+ cell expansion by flow cytometry. TCR beta VDJ and CDR3 were profiled, and genomic DNA was the template. TCRdb fed the reads into MiXCR, producing one record per CDR3 protein. The table includes about 190,000 distinct CDR3 sequences, 48% detected once. Sequenced: sorted CD4+, CD8+, or CD8+CD57+ T cells (not recorded which) from PBMCs. The receptor set was obtained from a human donor with aplastic anemia.

This clonotype was recorded at least ten times. The chain links TRBV9 to TRBJ1-4; D not resolved. V lost 0 bases and J 0 bases, leaving 6 bases between the germline ends. The CDR3 covers 15 residues. The germline V gene has CDR1 SGDLS and CDR2 YYNGEE. The CDR3 spells CASSVDQTTNEKLFF. As DNA, the CDR3 is TGTGCCAGCAGCGTAGATCAGACAACTAATGAAAAACTGTTTTTT.

CDR3 nucleotides: TGTGCCAGCAGCGTAGAACAGGGGGCGAGAGATACGCAGTATTTT. Amino acids: CASSVEQGARDTQYF. J is TRBJ2-3 and V is TRBV9, with TRBD1 identical over 9 bases. Germline lookup yields CDR1 SGDLS and CDR2 YYNGEE. The V gene end was trimmed by 0 bases and the J gene end by 5 bases; junction bases not matched to a gene: 4. The CDR3 runs 15 residues.

The sample holds many counts of this clonotype. J is TRBJ2-6 and V is TRBV15; D tentatively fits TRBD1 or TRBD2 (5 bases each). Germline V CDR1 and CDR2: LNHNV, YYDKDF (reference sequence). Trimming removed 3 bases at V and 0 bases at J, with 12 bases between. The CDR3 length is 17 residues. DNA for the CDR3: TGTGCCACCAGCAGCGGGACGGTCAACTCTGGGGCCAACGTCCTGACTTTC. This gives the protein CATSSGTVNSGANVLTF.

V gene TRBV7-2 combines with J gene TRBJ2-5, with D possibly matching TRBD1 (5 bases). Trimming pared 3 bases from V and 6 bases from J, leaving 17 bases between. This CDR3 contains 15 residues. CDR1 is SGHTA and CDR2 is FQGNSA in the germline V gene. For the CDR3, the DNA is TGTGCCAGCAGCTTTACCGAATCCAGGGTCAAGACCCAGTACTTC. Its translation is CASSFTESRVKTQYF.

This sequence joins TRBV29-1 and TRBJ1-2, with 7 bases identical to TRBD1. The germline gives CDR1 SQVTM, CDR2 ANQGSEA. J was trimmed by 3 bases and V by 0 bases; bases with no gene match: 4. The CDR3 length is 14 residues. This CDR3 is CSVEDRQGYYGYTF. CDR3 nucleotides: TGCAGCGTTGAAGACCGACAGGGATACTATGGCTACACCTTC.

The gene calls are TRBV12-3 or TRBV12-4 and TRBJ2-5, with 8 bases lining up with TRBD2. V lost 3 bases, J lost 4 bases, and 10 bases stayed unmatched. This CDR3 is 16 amino acids long. As DNA, the CDR3 is TGTGCCAGCAGTTTCGGAAGCGGGAGAGGTCGAGAGACCCAGTACTTC. It translates to CASSFGSGRGRETQYF.

This chain connects TRBV10-3 to TRBJ1-2; D perhaps matches TRBD1 (6 bases). V lost 6 bases, J lost 0 bases, and 11 bases lay in between. CDR1 and CDR2 (germline): ENHRY, SYGVKD. The CDR3 is made up of 14 amino acids. CDR3 bases: TGTGCCATCAGACCACAGGGAGCTAACTATGGCTACACCTTC. Its protein is CAIRPQGANYGYTF.

The chain employs TRBV19 and TRBJ2-3; D possibly corresponds to TRBD1 (5 bases). Trimming stripped 5 bases from V and 6 bases from J, with 12 bases between. The CDR3 spans 13 residues. CDR1 is LNHDA and CDR2 is SQIVND in the germline V gene (reference sequence). The CDR3 here is CASSLYSGDTQYF. The CDR3 DNA sequence: TGTGCCAGTAGTCTATACTCAGGGGATACGCAGTATTTT.

This clonotype was counted only a few times. The V gene is TRBV10-1, the J gene TRBJ2-5; perhaps TRBD1 as D (6 bases). V shed 5 bases and J shed 2 bases, with 9 bases lying between them. The germline V gene has CDR1 WNHNN and CDR2 SYGVQD (reference sequence). CDR3 length: 13 amino acids. CDR3 in amino acids: CASSPGVQETQYF. DNA for the CDR3: TGCGCCAGCAGTCCAGGGGTGCAAGAGACCCAGTACTTC.

This clonotype was recorded once. The chain couples TRBV4-1 to TRBJ2-7; 13 bases are a match to TRBD2. V was pared by 5 bases and J by 6 bases, with 10 bases of the junction left unmatched. Germline lookup yields CDR1 MGHRA and CDR2 YSYEKL. This CDR3 spans 16 amino acids. CDR3 amino acids: CASSGPTSGGLSEQYF. CDR3 in DNA: TGCGCCAGCAGCGGACCGACTAGCGGGGGGTTAAGCGAGCAGTACTTC.

J is TRBJ2-1 and V is TRBV13; TRBD2 agrees at 13 bases. J gave up 4 bases and V 4 bases, and 10 bases lay outside the gene matches. The CDR3 extends over 18 amino acids. The germline V gene encodes CDR1 PRHDT and CDR2 FYEKMQ (reference sequence). Written as DNA, the CDR3 is TGTGCCAGCAGCTCGTATGTTGTGGGACTAGCGGGATACAATGAGCAGTTCTTC. Amino acid sequence: CASSSYVVGLAGYNEQFF.

At least ten counts were recorded for this clonotype. This chain's CDR3 is CASNSGVEQYF. The CDR3 DNA reads TGTGCCAGCAATTCGGGGGTCGAGCAGTACTTC. The V and J genes are TRBV6-1 and TRBJ2-7; D is possibly TRBD2 (6 bases). V was trimmed by 7 bases and J by 6 bases, leaving 10 bases between them. Germline-derived CDR1 and CDR2 are MNHNS and SASEGT. The CDR3 runs 11 residues.

The table lists this clonotype with many counts. The V gene is TRBV2, the J gene TRBJ1-6; D remains ambiguous. The CDR3 has 16 residues. V was clipped by 7 bases and J by 5 bases, with 18 bases between them. CDR1 is SNHLY and CDR2 is FYNNEI in the germline V gene. The CDR3 DNA sequence: TGTGCCAGCAAACCTACAACTGGACTCAATAATTCACCCCTCCACTTT. Encoded protein: CASKPTTGLNNSPLHF.

This clonotype showed up just a few times. The chain employs TRBV24-1 and TRBJ2-1, with 9 bases fitting TRBD1. The CDR3 has 16 residues. The germline gives CDR1 KGHDR, CDR2 SFDVKD. The trim removed 4 bases at V and 5 bases at J, leaving 8 bases unmatched. The CDR3 loop is CATSDRDRVRDNEQFF. The DNA of the CDR3 is TGTGCCACCAGTGACCGGGACAGGGTAAGAGACAATGAGCAGTTCTTC.

This clonotype has at least ten counts. This rearrangement joins TRBV19 to TRBJ2-1; 11 bases are a match to TRBD2. CDR3 length equals 15 residues. Germline CDR1 reads LNHDA; CDR2 reads SQIVND (reference sequence). The J segment lost 8 bases and the V segment lost 10 bases, leaving 13 bases of the junction unmatched. CDR3 nucleotide sequence: TGTGCCACCCAGGGACTAGCGGCCTCCATGGATGAGCAGTTCTTC. As protein: CATQGLAASMDEQFF.

This clonotype was recorded many times. The chain links TRBV20-1 to TRBJ2-1; TRBD2 agrees at 15 bases. Germline CDR1 reads DFQATT; CDR2 reads SNEGSKA (reference sequence). With 5 bases clipped from V and 5 bases from J, the junction kept 7 bases outside the gene matches. This CDR3 has 16 amino acids. CDR3 residues: CSALGLAGGGHNEQFF. Written as DNA, the CDR3 is TGCAGTGCTCTTGGACTAGCGGGAGGGGGGCACAATGAGCAGTTCTTC.

This clonotype has a count of ten or more. This chain joins TRBV5-8 and TRBJ2-7; D remains unclear. Germline-derived CDR1 and CDR2 are SGHTS and YDEGEE. This CDR3 contains 12 residues. The V gene lost 7 bases and the J gene lost 6 bases, with 14 bases spanning the gap. CDR3 residues: CASGVTYGEQYF. Here the CDR3 DNA reads TGTGCCAGCGGGGTTACCTATGGCGAGCAGTACTTC.

The chain couples TRBV2 to TRBJ1-6, with no clear D. The germline V and J ends were trimmed by 6 bases and 6 bases, with 12 bases remaining between them. The germline CDR1 and CDR2 sequences are SNHLY and FYNNEI. The CDR3 runs to 14 residues. DNA of the CDR3: TGTGCCAGCAGCTGGAGAGCGGGTAATTCACCCCTCCACTTT. This sequence encodes CASSWRAGNSPLHF.

V and J are TRBV19 and TRBJ2-6, with 8 bases aligning to TRBD1. CDR1 and CDR2 (germline): LNHDA, SQIVND (reference sequence). J gave up 4 bases and V 7 bases, and 6 bases lay outside the gene matches. This CDR3 has 15 amino acids. In DNA, the CDR3 is TGTGCCAGTACCTCGACAGGGGCCGGGGCCAACGTCCTGACTTTC. Protein: CASTSTGAGANVLTF. The whole variable domain, filled in from reference TRBV19 and TRBJ2-6, reads DGGITQSPKYLFRKEGQNVTLSCEQNLNHDAMYWYRQDPGQGLRLIYYSQIVNDFQKGDIAEGYSVSREKKESFPLTVTSAQKNPTAFYLCASTSTGAGANVLTFGAGSRLTVL.

This clonotype came up many times. The chain uses TRBV7-8 and TRBJ1-3; TRBD1 matches at 8 bases. Trimming cost V 7 bases and J 2 bases; bases outside gene matches: 4. Germline V gene data show CDR1 as SGHVS and CDR2 as FQNEAQ. The CDR3 spans 14 residues. Here the CDR3 DNA reads TGTGCCAGCACTAACAGGGGGACTGGAAACACCATATATTTT. Translated: CASTNRGTGNTIYF.

The chain combines TRBV5-8 with TRBJ2-5; D gene unclear. This CDR3 is 11 amino acids long. Looked up from germline, CDR1 is SGHTS and CDR2 is YDEGEE. The V and J ends lost 4 bases and 9 bases respectively, with 10 bases between them. The CDR3 DNA reads as TGTGCCAGCAGCCAGGAGACCCCCCAGTACTTC. This codes for CASSQETPQYF.

This sequence joins TRBV4-1 and TRBJ1-2; 9 nucleotides align to TRBD1. The ends lost 1 base at V and 4 bases at J; junction bases unmatched: 13. This CDR3 is 18 amino acids long. Per the germline V gene, CDR1 is MGHRA and CDR2 is YSYEKL. CDR3 amino acids: CASSQGEAGTGLAYGYTF. CDR3 sequence (DNA): TGCGCCAGCAGCCAAGGAGAGGCCGGGACAGGGCTTGCCTATGGCTACACCTTC.

This clonotype was counted at least ten times. The chain is built from TRBV9 and TRBJ2-3; D call uncertain. From germline, CDR1 is SGDLS and CDR2 YYNGEE. This CDR3 has 14 residues. The V end lost 3 bases, the J end lost 5 bases, and 13 bases lay between the germline ends. The CDR3 region has the DNA TGTGCCAGCAGCGCTCAGGTCTTCAGAGATACGCAGTATTTT. It translates to CASSAQVFRDTQYF. Full variable domain (remainder filled in from reference TRBV9 and TRBJ2-3): DSGVTQTPKHLITATGQRVTLRCSPRSGDLSVYWYQQSLDQGLQFLIQYYNGEERAKGNILERFSAQQFPDLHSELNLSSLELGDSALYFCASSAQVFRDTQYFGPGTRLTVL.

The chain joins TRBV10-3 to TRBJ2-3; a possible D gene is TRBD1 (5 bases). The germline V and J ends were trimmed by 7 bases and 0 bases, with 14 bases remaining between them. Germline CDR1 is ENHRY and CDR2 is SYGVKD. CDR3 length equals 15 residues. The CDR3 loop is CAITGADPSTDTQYF. Written as DNA, the CDR3 is TGTGCCATCACTGGGGCGGACCCTAGCACAGATACGCAGTATTTT.

The chain carries TRBV20-1 and TRBJ1-3, with a possible D match to TRBD1 (5 bases). Germline CDR1 DFQATT, CDR2 SNEGSKA (reference sequence). The CDR3 has 11 amino acids. Trimming removed 7 bases at V and 9 bases at J, with 13 bases between. CDR3 amino acids: CSVGGGITIYF. The CDR3 DNA follows: TGCAGTGTTGGGGGAGGGATCACCATATATTTT.

This clonotype was recorded once. V gene TRBV29-1 combines with J gene TRBJ2-5; a possible D gene is TRBD1 (5 bases). The CDR3 totals 12 residues. Germline CDR1 SQVTM, CDR2 ANQGSEA. With 8 bases removed from V and 7 bases from J, the gap between germline ends came to 17 bases. CDR3 bases: TGCAGCTCACAGGTGTCTATGGGGACCCAGTACTTC. Translating gives CSSQVSMGTQYF.

The chain carries TRBV15 and TRBJ1-1, with TRBD1 identical over 7 bases. This CDR3 spans 13 amino acids. Germline V gives CDR1 LNHNV, CDR2 YYDKDF (reference sequence). Unmatched junction bases numbered 9, after V lost 2 bases and J lost 12 bases. CDR3 sequence (DNA): TGTGCCACCAGCAGAAGTACAGGGGCTGTAACTTTCTTT. Residues: CATSRSTGAVTFF.

This chain connects TRBV11-2 to TRBJ1-6; D is perhaps TRBD1 (5 bases). The CDR3 extends over 16 amino acids. The V gene lost 4 bases and the J gene lost 10 bases, with 20 bases spanning the gap. The germline V gene has CDR1 SGHAT and CDR2 FQNNGV. The DNA of the CDR3 is TGTGCCAGCAGCTCCAACTCGGGAACCTGGGGCTCACCCCTCCACTTT. Encoded protein: CASSSNSGTWGSPLHF.

The sample holds many counts of this clonotype. The V gene is TRBV24-1, the J gene TRBJ1-5, with D unclear. The CDR3 spans 12 residues. Germline V gene data show CDR1 as KGHDR and CDR2 as SFDVKD. V was shortened by 3 bases and J by 6 bases, with 5 bases between the two germline ends. The DNA for the CDR3 is TGTGCCACCAGTGATCCGCCTCAGCCCCAGCATTTT. Translation gives CATSDPPQPQHF.

The table lists this clonotype with a few counts. This chain links TRBV29-1 with TRBJ1-2; tentatively, D is TRBD1 (6 bases). The CDR3 is 12 amino acids. Deletions cut 7 bases from V and 6 bases from J, with 15 bases between. The germline V gene has CDR1 SQVTM and CDR2 ANQGSEA. This CDR3 is CSARQEGNGYTF. The CDR3 coding sequence is TGCAGCGCAAGACAGGAAGGCAATGGCTACACCTTC. The whole variable domain, filled in from reference TRBV29-1 and TRBJ1-2, reads SAVISQKPSRDICQRGTSLTIQCQVDSQVTMMFWYRQQPGQSLTLIATANQGSEATYESGFVIDKFPISRPNLTFSTLTVSNMSPEDSSIYLCSARQEGNGYTFGSGTRLTVV.

This clonotype has more than one count but fewer than ten. The CDR3 region is CASSSDRSAPLHF. DNA for the CDR3: TGTGCCAGCTCATCTGACAGGTCAGCACCCCTCCACTTT. The chain links TRBV18 to TRBJ1-6; tentatively, D is TRBD1 (6 bases). The germline CDR1 and CDR2 sequences are KGHSH and LQKENI. V lost 5 bases, J lost 11 bases, and 13 bases lay in between. There are 13 residues in the CDR3.